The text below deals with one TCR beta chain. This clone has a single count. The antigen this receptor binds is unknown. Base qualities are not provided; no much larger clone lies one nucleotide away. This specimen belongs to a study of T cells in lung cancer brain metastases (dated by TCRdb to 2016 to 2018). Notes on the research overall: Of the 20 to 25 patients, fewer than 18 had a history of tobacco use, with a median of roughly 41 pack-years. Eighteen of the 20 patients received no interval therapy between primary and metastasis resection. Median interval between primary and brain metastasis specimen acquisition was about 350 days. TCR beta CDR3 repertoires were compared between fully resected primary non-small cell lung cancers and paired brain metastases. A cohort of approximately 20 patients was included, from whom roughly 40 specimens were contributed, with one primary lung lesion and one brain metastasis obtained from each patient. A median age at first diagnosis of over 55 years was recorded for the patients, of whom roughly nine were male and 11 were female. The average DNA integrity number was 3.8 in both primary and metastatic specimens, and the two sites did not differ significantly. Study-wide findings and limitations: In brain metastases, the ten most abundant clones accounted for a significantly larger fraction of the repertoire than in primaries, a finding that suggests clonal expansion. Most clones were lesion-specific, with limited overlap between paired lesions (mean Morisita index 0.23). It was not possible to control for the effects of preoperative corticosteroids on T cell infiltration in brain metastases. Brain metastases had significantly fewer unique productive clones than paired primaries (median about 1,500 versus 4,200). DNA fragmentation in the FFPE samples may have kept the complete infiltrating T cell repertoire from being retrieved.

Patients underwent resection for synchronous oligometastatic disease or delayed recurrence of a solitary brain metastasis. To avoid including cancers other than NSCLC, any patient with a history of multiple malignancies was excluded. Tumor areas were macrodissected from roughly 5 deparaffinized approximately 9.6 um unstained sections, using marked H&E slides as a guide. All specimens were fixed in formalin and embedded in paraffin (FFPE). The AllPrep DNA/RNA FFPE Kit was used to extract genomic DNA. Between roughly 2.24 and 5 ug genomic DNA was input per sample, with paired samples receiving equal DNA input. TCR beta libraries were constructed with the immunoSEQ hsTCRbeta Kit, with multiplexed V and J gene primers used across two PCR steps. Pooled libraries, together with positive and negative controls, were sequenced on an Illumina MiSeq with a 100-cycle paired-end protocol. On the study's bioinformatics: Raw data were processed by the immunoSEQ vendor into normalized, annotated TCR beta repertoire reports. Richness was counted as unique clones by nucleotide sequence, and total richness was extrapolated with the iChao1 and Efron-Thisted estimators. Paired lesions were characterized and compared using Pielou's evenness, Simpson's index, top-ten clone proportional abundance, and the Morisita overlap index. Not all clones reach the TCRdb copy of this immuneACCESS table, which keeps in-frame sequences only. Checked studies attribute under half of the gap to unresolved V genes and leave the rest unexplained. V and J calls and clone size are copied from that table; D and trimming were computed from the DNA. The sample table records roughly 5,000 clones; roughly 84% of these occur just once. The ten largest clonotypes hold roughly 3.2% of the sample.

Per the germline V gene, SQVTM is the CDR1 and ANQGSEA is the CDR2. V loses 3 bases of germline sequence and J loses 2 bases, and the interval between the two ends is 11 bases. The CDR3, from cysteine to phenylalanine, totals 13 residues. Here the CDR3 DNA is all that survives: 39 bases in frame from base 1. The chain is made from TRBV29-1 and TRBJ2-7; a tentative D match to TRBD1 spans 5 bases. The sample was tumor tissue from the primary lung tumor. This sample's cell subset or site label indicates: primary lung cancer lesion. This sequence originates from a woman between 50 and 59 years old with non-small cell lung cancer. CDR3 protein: CSVDGQGTYEQYF. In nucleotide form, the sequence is TGCAGCGTTGACGGTCAGGGTACCTACGAGCAGTACTTC.